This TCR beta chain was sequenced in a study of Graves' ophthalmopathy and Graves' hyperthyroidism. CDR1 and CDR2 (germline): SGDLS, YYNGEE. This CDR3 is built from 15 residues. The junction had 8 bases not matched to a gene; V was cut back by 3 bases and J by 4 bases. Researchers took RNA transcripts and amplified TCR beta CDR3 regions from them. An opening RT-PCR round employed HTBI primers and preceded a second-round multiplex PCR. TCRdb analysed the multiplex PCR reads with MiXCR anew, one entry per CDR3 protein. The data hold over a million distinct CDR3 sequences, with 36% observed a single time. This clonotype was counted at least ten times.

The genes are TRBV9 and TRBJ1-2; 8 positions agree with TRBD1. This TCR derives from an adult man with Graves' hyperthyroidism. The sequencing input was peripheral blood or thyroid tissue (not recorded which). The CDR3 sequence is CASSGGQGGVYGYTF. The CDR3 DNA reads TGTGCCAGCAGCGGCGGACAGGGAGGGGTCTATGGCTACACCTTC.